The clone carrying this T cell receptor (beta chain) was found a few times. The CDR3 loop spans 14 amino acids. Trimming cost V 1 base and J 1 base, with 8 bases left between them. Germline assignment: CDR1 SGHKS and CDR2 YYEKEE (reference sequence). The data originate from a study of blood T cells in healthy people across ages. Combining a sample-barcoded 5' primer with a J-beta primer mix, a second PCR ran for roughly 7 to 11 cycles. TCRdb ran MiXCR on the 5' RACE reads and lists one entry per CDR3 protein. The sample includes about 1.4 million distinct CDR3 sequences, around 55% of them seen just once.

This TCR came from a man in his late teens or twenties in good health. Sequencing was carried out using blood. The V and J genes are TRBV5-5 and TRBJ2-5; D is uncertain. The CDR3 coding sequence is TGTGCCAGCAGCTTGACAGCCACCCAAGAGACCCAGTACTTC. It codes for CASSLTATQETQYF.